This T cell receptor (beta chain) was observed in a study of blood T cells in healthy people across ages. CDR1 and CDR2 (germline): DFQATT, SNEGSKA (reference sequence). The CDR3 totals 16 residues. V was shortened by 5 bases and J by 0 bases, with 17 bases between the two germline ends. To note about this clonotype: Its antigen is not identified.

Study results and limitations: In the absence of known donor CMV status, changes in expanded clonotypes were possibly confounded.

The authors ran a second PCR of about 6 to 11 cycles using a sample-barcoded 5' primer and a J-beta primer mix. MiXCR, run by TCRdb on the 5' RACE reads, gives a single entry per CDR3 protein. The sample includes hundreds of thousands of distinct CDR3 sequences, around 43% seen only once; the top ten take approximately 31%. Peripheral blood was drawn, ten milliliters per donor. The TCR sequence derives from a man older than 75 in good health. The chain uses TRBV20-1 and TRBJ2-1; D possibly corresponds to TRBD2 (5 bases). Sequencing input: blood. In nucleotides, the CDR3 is TGCAGTGCTGGAGGAGCTGACGCGAGCTCCTACAATGAGCAGTTCTTC. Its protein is CSAGGADASSYNEQFF.